These T cell receptor beta chains were read from a single sample in a study of blood T cells in healthy people across ages. From the 5' RACE reads, TCRdb called clonotypes with MiXCR, one entry per CDR3 protein. This sample carries 650,000 to 1,000,000 distinct CDR3 sequences, about 36% of them seen once, and the ten largest clones take 10% to 15%. Sequencing was carried out using blood. These receptors all stem from a young man in good health. CDR3s include the opening cysteine and the closing phenylalanine or tryptophan. A D gene is named only where the DNA matches it firmly. Rows give clone size only sometimes, using once, few, many, or a class for an expanded clone.

V gene: TRBV7-9
J gene: TRBJ2-1
clone size: few
D gene: TRBD2
CDR3 DNA: TGTGCCAGCAGCCCCACGGGGGGGAACACCTACAATGAGCAGTTCTTC
CDR3 protein: CASSPTGGNTYNEQFF

V gene: TRBV7-9
J gene: TRBJ1-6
clone size: few
D gene: NA
CDR3 DNA: TGTGCCAGCAGCCCCGCCTCTGGGGATATTTCACCCCTCCACTTT
CDR3 protein: CASSPASGDISPLHF

V gene: TRBV3-1
J gene: TRBJ1-5
clone size: NA
D gene: NA
CDR3 DNA: TGTGCCAGCAGCCCCTCCACAGGGTCCGGACCCCAGCATTTT
CDR3 protein: CASSPSTGSGPQHF

V gene: TRBV20-1
J gene: TRBJ1-6
clone size: few
D gene: TRBD1
CDR3 DNA: TGCAGTAACGGACAGGGGGCAACGTCCTATAATTCACCCCTCCACTTT
CDR3 protein: CSNGQGATSYNSPLHF

V gene: TRBV4-2
J gene: TRBJ2-5
clone size: NA
D gene: NA
CDR3 DNA: TGTGCCAGCAGCCAAGATTTCGGACAGTCGGTAGAGACCCAGTACTTC
CDR3 protein: CASSQDFGQSVETQYF

V gene: TRBV11-1
J gene: TRBJ1-1
clone size: NA
D gene: TRBD1
CDR3 DNA: TGTGCCAGCAGCTCCACAGGGGAGGGACTAACTTCTTCGGAGATGAACACTGAAGCTTTCTTT
CDR3 protein: CASSSTGEGLTSSEMNTEAFF

V gene: TRBV12-3/TRBV12-4
J gene: TRBJ2-7
clone size: NA
D gene: TRBD1
CDR3 DNA: TGTGCCAGCGGAACAGGGGCGGTTAGCTCAGACGAGCAGTACTTC
CDR3 protein: CASGTGAVSSDEQYF

V gene: TRBV20-1
J gene: TRBJ2-7
clone size: NA
D gene: NA
CDR3 DNA: TGCAGTGCTAGAGCGATGGACAGAACCTACGAGCAGTACTTC
CDR3 protein: CSARAMDRTYEQYF

V gene: TRBV7-2
J gene: TRBJ2-4
clone size: once
D gene: NA
CDR3 DNA: TGTGCCAGCAGCTTCGGCCCCCCAGGGCCGGCCAAAAACATTCAGTACTTC
CDR3 protein: CASSFGPPGPAKNIQYF

V gene: TRBV29-1
J gene: TRBJ1-2
clone size: few
D gene: NA
CDR3 DNA: TGCAGCGCCGGGTTGCAGGAGGCCGGCTACACCTTC
CDR3 protein: CSAGLQEAGYTF

V gene: TRBV7-2
J gene: TRBJ1-2
clone size: few
D gene: NA
CDR3 DNA: TGTGCCTGGGGAGGGGGTGGTTATCGTGGCTACACCTTC
CDR3 protein: CAWGGGGYRGYTF

V gene: TRBV5-5
J gene: TRBJ1-2
clone size: few
D gene: TRBD1
CDR3 DNA: TGTGCCAGCAGCAGGGGGCCTGCTGGCTATGGCTACACCTTC
CDR3 protein: CASSRGPAGYGYTF

V gene: TRBV20-1
J gene: TRBJ2-1
clone size: NA
D gene: TRBD1
CDR3 DNA: TGCAGTGCCGCCGGGACAGGGGCAATTGGGCAGTTCTTC
CDR3 protein: CSAAGTGAIGQFF

V gene: TRBV7-7
J gene: TRBJ2-1
clone size: many
D gene: NA
CDR3 DNA: TGTGCCAGCAGCTTGGGAATGGAGAGTGAGCAGTTCTTC
CDR3 protein: CASSLGMESEQFF

V gene: TRBV28
J gene: TRBJ1-2
clone size: few
D gene: NA
CDR3 DNA: TGTGCCAGCGGACCCCCCAGGCTTCGCGATGGCTACACCTTC
CDR3 protein: CASGPPRLRDGYTF

V gene: TRBV28
J gene: TRBJ2-2
clone size: few
D gene: NA
CDR3 DNA: TGTGCCAGCAGTTTGATCGGGGAGCTGTTTTTT
CDR3 protein: CASSLIGELFF

V gene: TRBV29-1
J gene: TRBJ1-1
clone size: many
D gene: TRBD1
CDR3 DNA: TGCAGCGTGGGGACAGGGCTCAACACTGAAGCTTTCTTT
CDR3 protein: CSVGTGLNTEAFF

V gene: TRBV5-1
J gene: TRBJ2-5
clone size: once
D gene: TRBD1
CDR3 DNA: TGCGCCAGCAGCTTTCAGGGGGCCGGTGAGCAGTACTTC
CDR3 protein: CASSFQGAGEQYF

V gene: TRBV18
J gene: TRBJ1-5
clone size: NA
D gene: NA
CDR3 DNA: TGTGCCAGCTCACCTACTCAGGAACAAGTTAATCAGCCCCAGCATTTT
CDR3 protein: CASSPTQEQVNQPQHF

V gene: TRBV5-1
J gene: TRBJ2-3
clone size: few
D gene: TRBD1
CDR3 DNA: TGCGCCAGCAGCTCCGCTACCGGGACAGGGACAGATACGCAGTATTTT
CDR3 protein: CASSSATGTGTDTQYF

V gene: TRBV7-2
J gene: TRBJ1-6
clone size: NA
D gene: NA
CDR3 DNA: TGTGCCTGCAGCTTCCGGGAATTCGCGGCCTCACCCCTCCACTTT
CDR3 protein: CACSFREFAASPLHF

V gene: TRBV20-1
J gene: TRBJ2-1
clone size: NA
D gene: NA
CDR3 DNA: TGCAGTGCTAGACTAGTGGGGGGGCCCTTCTACAATGAGCAGTTCTTC
CDR3 protein: CSARLVGGPFYNEQFF

V gene: TRBV7-2
J gene: TRBJ2-1
clone size: NA
D gene: NA
CDR3 DNA: TGTGCCAGCAGCGTTCGGATCTTGAACAATGAGCAGTTCTTC
CDR3 protein: CASSVRILNNEQFF

V gene: TRBV4-1
J gene: TRBJ2-1
clone size: once
D gene: NA
CDR3 DNA: TGCGCCAGCAGCCACGGACGCGTTACTTACAATGAGCAGTTCTTC
CDR3 protein: CASSHGRVTYNEQFF

V gene: TRBV5-1
J gene: TRBJ2-3
clone size: few
D gene: NA
CDR3 DNA: TGCGCCAGCAGCTTGGAAAGCCGGGCAGATACGCAGTATTTT
CDR3 protein: CASSLESRADTQYF

V gene: TRBV5-1
J gene: TRBJ1-1
clone size: NA
D gene: NA
CDR3 DNA: TGCGCCAGCAGCATGGACCAAGAGGAAGCTTTCTTT
CDR3 protein: CASSMDQEEAFF

V gene: TRBV18
J gene: TRBJ2-7
clone size: once
D gene: TRBD1
CDR3 DNA: TGTGCCAGCTCACCAGGGACAGGGGCCGAGCAGTACTTC
CDR3 protein: CASSPGTGAEQYF

V gene: TRBV9
J gene: TRBJ2-1
clone size: NA
D gene: NA
CDR3 DNA: TGTGCCAGCAGCGACCTTCACAATGAGCAGTTCTTC
CDR3 protein: CASSDLHNEQFF

V gene: TRBV27
J gene: TRBJ2-3
clone size: few
D gene: TRBD2
CDR3 DNA: TGTGCCAGCAGCATAAGAGGGACTAGCGGAAGCACAGATACGCAGTATTTT
CDR3 protein: CASSIRGTSGSTDTQYF

V gene: TRBV6-2/TRBV6-3
J gene: TRBJ2-3
clone size: NA
D gene: TRBD2
CDR3 DNA: TGTGCCAGCAGTTACTCTCTAGCGGGGAGTTACTCCAGCACAGATACGCAGTATTTT
CDR3 protein: CASSYSLAGSYSSTDTQYF

V gene: TRBV7-2
J gene: TRBJ2-7
clone size: NA
D gene: TRBD2
CDR3 DNA: TGTGCCAGCAGCTTAGGGGGGAGGACTAGCGGGGGAGCTAACTACAATGAGCAGTACTTC
CDR3 protein: CASSLGGRTSGGANYNEQYF

V gene: TRBV20-1
J gene: TRBJ2-7
clone size: NA
D gene: TRBD2
CDR3 DNA: TGCAGTGCTTCCGGGACTAGCGGGGGGCCCTACGAGCAGTACTTC
CDR3 protein: CSASGTSGGPYEQYF

V gene: TRBV9
J gene: TRBJ2-3
clone size: NA
D gene: NA
CDR3 DNA: TGTGCCAGCAGCGTAACCTCGGGCCCAGATACGCAGTATTTT
CDR3 protein: CASSVTSGPDTQYF

V gene: TRBV4-3
J gene: TRBJ2-3
clone size: NA
D gene: NA
CDR3 DNA: TGCGCCAGCAGCCAAGATAACGGGGGGCCTACACGGGATACGCAGTATTTT
CDR3 protein: CASSQDNGGPTRDTQYF

V gene: TRBV7-2
J gene: TRBJ2-3
clone size: NA
D gene: NA
CDR3 DNA: TGTGCCAGCAGCTTAGGGGGCAGGGGCTGGGACACAGATACGCAGTATTTT
CDR3 protein: CASSLGGRGWDTDTQYF

V gene: TRBV5-6
J gene: TRBJ2-1
clone size: NA
D gene: NA
CDR3 DNA: TGTGCCAGCAGGTTAAGCGGGTCCCCCAATGAGCAGTTCTTC
CDR3 protein: CASRLSGSPNEQFF

V gene: TRBV6-5
J gene: TRBJ2-7
clone size: NA
D gene: TRBD2
CDR3 DNA: TGTGCCAGCAGTTACCCGGCAGGCGGGGGGTTCTACGAGCAGTACTTC
CDR3 protein: CASSYPAGGGFYEQYF